This T cell receptor (beta chain) was observed in a study of chemoradiotherapy in HPV16-positive cancers. Study in general: Functional T-cell assays on two HPV16-positive patients' cells defined candidate HPV-specific clones and common TCR motifs.

Whole-study results and caveats: During treatment, candidate HPV-specific clones and E7-related motifs expanded in tumor. HPV-specific T cells were functionally defined from only a couple of HPV16-positive patients.

On this clone: No antigen is known for it.

Over chemoradiotherapy, repertoires were sampled more than once. Profiling relied on immunoSEQ multiplex PCR, and the TCRdb table lists in-frame clones only, not all of them. Of fewer than 30,000 clones in the sample, approximately 95% were seen once. Germline loops: CDR1 SGHDT, CDR2 YYEEEE. The CDR3 is made up of 14 amino acids. Trimming took off 1 base at V and 3 bases at J, with 5 bases between the two ends. This sequence joins TRBV5-6 and TRBJ1-6, with D hard to call. This TCR was sampled from a human donor with HPV-associated anogenital cancer. This material was acquired from a patient who underwent chemoradiotherapy. The CDR3 region has the DNA TGTGCCAGCAGCTTGACAGTCTATAATTCACCCCTCCACTTT. This translates into CASSLTVYNSPLHF.